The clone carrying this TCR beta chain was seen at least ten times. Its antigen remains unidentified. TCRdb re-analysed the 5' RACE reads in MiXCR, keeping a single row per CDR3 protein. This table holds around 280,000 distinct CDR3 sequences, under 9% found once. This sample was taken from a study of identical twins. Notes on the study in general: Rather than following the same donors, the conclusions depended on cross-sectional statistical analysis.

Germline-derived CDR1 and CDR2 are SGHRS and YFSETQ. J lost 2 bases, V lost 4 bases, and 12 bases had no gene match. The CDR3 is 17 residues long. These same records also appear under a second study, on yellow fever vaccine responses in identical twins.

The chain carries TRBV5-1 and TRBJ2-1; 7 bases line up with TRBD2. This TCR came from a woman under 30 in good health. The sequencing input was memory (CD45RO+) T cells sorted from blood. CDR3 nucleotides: TGCGCCAGCAGCGGGGGGGTAGCAGCGACGGCCTACAATGAGCAGTTCTTC. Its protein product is CASSGGVAATAYNEQFF.